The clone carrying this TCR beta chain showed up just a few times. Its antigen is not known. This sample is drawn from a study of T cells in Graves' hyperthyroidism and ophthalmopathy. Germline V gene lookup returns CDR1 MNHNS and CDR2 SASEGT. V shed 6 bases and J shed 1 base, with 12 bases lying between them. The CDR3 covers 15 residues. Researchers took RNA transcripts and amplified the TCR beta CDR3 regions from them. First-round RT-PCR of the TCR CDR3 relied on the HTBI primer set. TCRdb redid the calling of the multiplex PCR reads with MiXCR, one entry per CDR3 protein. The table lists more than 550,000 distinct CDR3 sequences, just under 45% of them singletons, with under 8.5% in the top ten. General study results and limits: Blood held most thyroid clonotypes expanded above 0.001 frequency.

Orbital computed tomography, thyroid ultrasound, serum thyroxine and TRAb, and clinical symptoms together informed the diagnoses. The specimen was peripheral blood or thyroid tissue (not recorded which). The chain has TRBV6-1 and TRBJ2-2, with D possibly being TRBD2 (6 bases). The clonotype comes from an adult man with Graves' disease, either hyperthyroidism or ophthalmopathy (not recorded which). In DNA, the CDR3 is TGTGCCAGCAGCGATCGGGGAGGGAACACCGGGGAGCTGTTTTTT. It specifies CASSDRGGNTGELFF.